Shown below are 14 T cell receptor beta chains from a single sample sequenced in a study of blood T cell repertoires in COVID-19. Profiled with immunoSEQ multiplex PCR; TCRdb holds only in-frame clones, not every one. Of 95,000 to 120,000 clones listed, roughly 80% are singletons. The sequenced sample consisted of peripheral blood. These TCRs come from a man over 45 with acute or convalescent COVID-19.

V usage is TRBV9 and J usage is TRBJ2-2, with a weak D call TRBD1 (6 bases). Germline assignment: CDR1 SGDLS and CDR2 YYNGEE. V lost 3 bases to trimming and J lost 4 bases, with 13 bases between them. The CDR3 runs to 15 residues. The CDR3 here is CASSARGGSTGELFF. CDR3 DNA sequence: TGTGCCAGCAGCGCCCGAGGGGGATCCACCGGGGAGCTGTTTTTT.

The V and J genes are TRBV4-2 and TRBJ1-5, with D possibly matching TRBD1 (5 bases). The CDR3 extends over 16 amino acids. The V end was cut by 0 bases, the J end by 6 bases, with 15 bases between. The germline gives CDR1 LGHNA, CDR2 YNFKEQ. CDR3 protein: CASSQEVGQGGQPQHF. The CDR3 nucleotides read TGTGCCAGCAGCCAAGAAGTCGGGCAGGGAGGTCAGCCCCAGCATTTT.

The chain recombines TRBV19 with TRBJ1-1; TRBD1 aligns across 9 bases. CDR3 size: 16 residues. The junction had 7 bases not matched to a gene; V was cut back by 5 bases and J by 0 bases. From germline, CDR1 is LNHDA and CDR2 SQIVND (reference sequence). The CDR3 sequence: CASSSPWTGVNTEAFF. The CDR3 nucleotides are TGTGCCAGTAGTTCACCCTGGACAGGGGTGAACACTGAAGCTTTCTTT.

This clone was seen a handful of times. The DNA of the CDR3 is TGTGCCAGTAGTATTGGGGACAGGTGGGGTTATTCACCCCTCCACTTT. Protein sequence: CASSIGDRWGYSPLHF. The chain has TRBV19 and TRBJ1-6; 8 nucleotides align to TRBD1. This CDR3 has 16 amino acids. Germline V lookup: CDR1 LNHDA, CDR2 SQIVND (reference sequence). V was pared by 3 bases and J by 8 bases, with 9 bases of the junction left unmatched.

CDR3 protein: CASSQGGRTGGGTGELFF. CDR3 nucleotides: TGTGCCAGCAGCCAAGGGGGCCGTACAGGGGGTGGCACCGGGGAGCTGTTTTTT. The chain links TRBV3-1 (or the pseudogene TRBV3-2) to TRBJ2-2, with 8 bases matching TRBD1. V dropped 1 base and J dropped 4; count of bases not matched to a gene: 11. In germline, CDR1 is LGHDT, CDR2 YNNKEL (reference sequence). CDR3 size: 18 residues.

This sequence joins TRBV11-2 and TRBJ2-7; tentatively, D is TRBD2 (6 bases). The CDR3 length is 13 residues. The V and J ends lost 5 bases and 4 bases respectively, with 12 bases between them. Germline V gene lookup returns CDR1 SGHAT and CDR2 FQNNGV. The CDR3 DNA sequence: TGTGCCAGCAGCATCCGGGGGAGGTACGAGCAGTACGTC. Protein sequence: CASSIRGRYEQYV.

The chain joins TRBV6-6 to TRBJ1-2; unclear D gene. Germline CDR1 is MNHNY and CDR2 is SVGAGI (reference sequence). Trimming shortened V by 2 bases and J by 4 bases, and 14 bases separated the two germline ends. The CDR3 sequence is 15 residues long. CDR3 residues: CASSYGPSRGYGYTF. For the CDR3, the DNA is TGTGCCAGCAGTTACGGTCCATCCCGGGGCTATGGCTACACCTTC.

This sequence joins TRBV5-5 and TRBJ2-3; D is perhaps TRBD1 (5 bases). V shed 0 bases and J shed 6 bases, with 23 bases lying between them. Germline V gene sequence: CDR1 SGHKS, CDR2 YYEKEE (reference sequence). The CDR3 covers 18 residues. The CDR3 DNA follows: TGTGCCAGCAGCTTGGAATACAGGAGCCTTCCTAGGATGGATACGCAGTATTTT. Translation gives CASSLEYRSLPRMDTQYF.

This chain joins TRBV6-5 and TRBJ1-2; TRBD1 aligns across 7 bases. The CDR3 runs 14 residues. V was pared by 1 base and J by 7 bases, with 6 bases of the junction left unmatched. The germline V gene has CDR1 MNHEY and CDR2 SVGAGI. The CDR3 region is CASSYLRGQGGYTF. CDR3 in DNA: TGTGCCAGCAGTTACTTGAGGGGGCAAGGTGGCTACACCTTC.

The chain links TRBV12-2 to TRBJ1-2; TRBD1 is the table's D call, not checked against the DNA. TRBV12-2 is given as a pseudogene. The CDR3 loop spans 15 amino acids. Here the CDR3 DNA reads TGTGCAAGTCGCCCTCGGGACAGGGAGACGGAGGGCTACACCTTC. It yields the protein CASRPRDRETEGYTF.

Concerning this clone: The sample contains more than one DNA sequence encoding this CDR3. The chain joins TRBV19 to TRBJ2-2, with TRBD2 as a possible D gene (5 bases). Germline CDR1 and CDR2: LNHDA and SQIVND (reference sequence). Trimming shortened V by 3 bases and J by 5 bases, and 10 bases separated the two germline ends. This CDR3 is 14 amino acids long. The CDR3 loop is CASSIARGTGELFF. Written as DNA, the CDR3 is TGTGCCAGTAGTATCGCCCGAGGGACCGGGGAGCTGTTTTTT.

The chain employs TRBV7-9 and TRBJ2-6; D unresolved. This CDR3 has 16 amino acids. CDR1 SEHNR and CDR2 FQNEAQ come from the germline V gene (reference sequence). V dropped 3 bases and J dropped 1 base, with 10 bases sitting between them. This CDR3 is CASSLGTVSGANVLTF. In DNA form, the CDR3 reads TGTGCCAGCAGCTTGGGCACAGTATCTGGGGCCAACGTCCTGACTTTC. The complete variable domain, with remaining parts taken from reference TRBV7-9 and TRBJ2-6, reads DTGVSQNPRHKITKRGQNVTFRCDPISEHNRLYWYRQTLGQGPEFLTYFQNEAQLEKSRLLSDRFSAERPKGSFSTLEIQRTEQGDSAMYLCASSLGTVSGANVLTFGAGSRLTVL.

The genes are TRBV6-5 and TRBJ1-1, with 10 bases identical to TRBD1. Germline CDR1 is MNHEY and CDR2 is SVGAGI. The CDR3 is made up of 14 amino acids. The trim removed 6 bases at V and 7 bases at J, leaving 8 bases unmatched. For the CDR3, the DNA is TGTGCCAGCAGGAGACAGGGGGCGGCGGTTGAAGCTTTCTTT. This gives the protein CASRRQGAAVEAFF.

The chain couples TRBV21-1 to TRBJ2-5; the table's TRBD2 call for D was not verified on the DNA. TRBV21-1 has pseudogene status. This CDR3 is built from 11 residues. The CDR3 DNA sequence: TGTGCCAGCAGCAACTACCCCATCCAGTACTTC. It yields the protein CASSNYPIQYF.